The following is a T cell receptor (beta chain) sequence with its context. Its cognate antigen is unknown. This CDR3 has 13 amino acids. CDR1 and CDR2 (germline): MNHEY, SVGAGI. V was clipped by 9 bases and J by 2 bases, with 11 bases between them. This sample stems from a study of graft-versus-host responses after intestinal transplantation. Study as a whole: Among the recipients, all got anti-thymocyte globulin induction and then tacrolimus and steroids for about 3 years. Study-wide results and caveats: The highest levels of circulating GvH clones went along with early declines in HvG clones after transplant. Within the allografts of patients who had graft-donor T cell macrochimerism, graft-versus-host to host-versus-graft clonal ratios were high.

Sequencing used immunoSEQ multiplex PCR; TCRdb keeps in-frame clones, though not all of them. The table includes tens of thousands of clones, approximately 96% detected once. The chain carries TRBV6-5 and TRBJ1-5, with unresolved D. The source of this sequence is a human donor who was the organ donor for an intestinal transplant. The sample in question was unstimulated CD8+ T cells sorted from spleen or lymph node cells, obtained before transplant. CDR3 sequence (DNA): TGTGCCAGATGGCACCAGGGCAATCAGCCCCAGCATTTT. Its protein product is CARWHQGNQPQHF.